The table lists the clone carrying this T cell receptor beta chain with a few counts. Its antigen remains unknown. Germline CDR1 reads WSHSY; CDR2 reads SAAADI. V was cut by 6 bases and J by 4 bases, with 13 bases left in between. CDR3 length: 13 residues. This specimen belongs to a study of regulatory T cells in long-lasting Graves disease. About the study: Those with persistent Graves' disease had received antithyroid drugs for over 5 years with positive TSH receptor antibodies.

Through Arm-PCR of CDR3 regions and iRepertoire HTBI primers, TCR beta libraries were built. Methods used by the authors: Overall, samples carried 62 TRBV and 14 TRBJ segments. From the multiplex PCR reads, TCRdb called clonotypes with MiXCR, one entry per CDR3 protein. TCRdb, rather than the study authors, made the V and J calls. The table shows approximately 400,000 distinct CDR3 sequences, with less than 25% occurring only once. Findings and limits, study-wide: Study of thyroid tissue was not done, with only peripheral blood studied.

As to time point: persistent/refractory GD, antithyroid drugs over 5 years with positive TRAb. The authors made the TCR library using RNA they extracted from PBMCs. The patients were drawn from one endocrinology department in Xi'an, China. Sequences were derived from peripheral blood mononuclear cells (PBMCs), sampled when the disease was refractory, from a patient treated with antithyroid drugs. The rearrangement joins TRBV10-2 to TRBJ2-7; D remains unclear. The origin of this receptor is a female donor with Graves disease. CDR3 nucleotide sequence: TGCGCCAGCAGCAGCATGGGGTCGTACGAGCAGTACTTC. Protein product: CASSSMGSYEQYF.